This T cell receptor (beta chain) is drawn from a study of post-analysis software for immune sequencing data. The wider study: Relapsing-remitting, secondary progressive and progressive-relapsing forms of multiple sclerosis all featured among disease courses. Findings and limits, study-wide: Significantly lower normalized Chao1 diversity was seen in multiple sclerosis patients than in controls. Included in a set of four or five TRBV segments more frequent in patients than controls were TRBV5-6, TRBV5-1 and TRBV20-1. By F measure, samples from a shared preparation batch strongly co-clustered.

TCR beta cDNA libraries had unique molecular identifiers. Yield was around 500,000 cDNA molecules from around 1 to 9.1 million T cells. TCRdb recomputed calls from the PCR reads with MiXCR, one row per CDR3 protein. The sample includes around 400,000 distinct CDR3 sequences, about 40% seen only once; the top ten take less than 10%. With respect to this clonotype: What it binds is not known.

This CDR3 is built from 15 residues. With 10 bases clipped from V and 1 base from J, the junction kept 8 bases outside the gene matches. Germline values: CDR1 MDHEN, CDR2 SYDVKM. The rearrangement links TRBV28 to TRBJ2-2; TRBD1 aligns across 8 bases. Sequencing used blood. This receptor was identified in a girl aged 2-10 years with multiple sclerosis. The CDR3 loop is CANPPGQGNTGELFF. As DNA, the CDR3 is TGTGCCAACCCACCCGGACAGGGGAACACCGGGGAGCTGTTTTTT.